This T cell receptor beta chain was captured in a study of CD8+ T cells in alopecia areata. On the study more broadly: Those patients who were treated received oral tofacitinib, which was given at 5 to 10 mg twice daily for moderate-to-severe alopecia areata.

Only a few counts were recorded for this clone. A FACSAria was used to sort CD4+ and CD8+ T cells. These cells came from PBMCs. The authors extracted RNA and reverse transcribed it into cDNA as the sequencing template. TCRdb's table, derived via immunoSEQ multiplex PCR, lists solely in-frame clones and lacks some. The repertoire holds just over 150,000 clones, about 53% seen once, with 15% to 20% in the top ten. Germline V gene sequence: CDR1 GTSNPN, CDR2 SVGIG (reference sequence). This CDR3 region has 11 residues. Trimming took off 4 bases at V and 7 bases at J, with 7 bases between the two ends. The specimen comprised CD8+ T cells sorted from blood, sampled at week 0. The origin of this receptor is a human donor with alopecia areata. V gene TRBV30 combines with J gene TRBJ2-2; D uncertain. The DNA of the CDR3 is TGTGCCTGGAAATCGAGCGGGGAGCTGTTTTTT. This gives the protein CAWKSSGELFF.